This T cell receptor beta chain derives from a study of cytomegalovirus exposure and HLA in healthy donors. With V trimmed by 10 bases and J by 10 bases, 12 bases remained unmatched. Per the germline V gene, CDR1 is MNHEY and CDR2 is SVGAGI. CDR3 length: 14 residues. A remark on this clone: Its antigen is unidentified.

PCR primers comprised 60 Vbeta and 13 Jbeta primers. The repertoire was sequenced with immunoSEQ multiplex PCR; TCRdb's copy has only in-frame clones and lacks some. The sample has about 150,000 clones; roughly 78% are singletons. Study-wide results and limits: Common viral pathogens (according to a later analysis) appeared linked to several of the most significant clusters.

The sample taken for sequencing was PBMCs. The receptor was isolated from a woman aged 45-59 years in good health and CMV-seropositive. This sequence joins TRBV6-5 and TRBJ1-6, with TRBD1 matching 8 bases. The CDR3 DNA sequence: TGTGCCACAAATGGACAGGGTTCGGGATCACCCCTCCACTTT. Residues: CATNGQGSGSPLHF.